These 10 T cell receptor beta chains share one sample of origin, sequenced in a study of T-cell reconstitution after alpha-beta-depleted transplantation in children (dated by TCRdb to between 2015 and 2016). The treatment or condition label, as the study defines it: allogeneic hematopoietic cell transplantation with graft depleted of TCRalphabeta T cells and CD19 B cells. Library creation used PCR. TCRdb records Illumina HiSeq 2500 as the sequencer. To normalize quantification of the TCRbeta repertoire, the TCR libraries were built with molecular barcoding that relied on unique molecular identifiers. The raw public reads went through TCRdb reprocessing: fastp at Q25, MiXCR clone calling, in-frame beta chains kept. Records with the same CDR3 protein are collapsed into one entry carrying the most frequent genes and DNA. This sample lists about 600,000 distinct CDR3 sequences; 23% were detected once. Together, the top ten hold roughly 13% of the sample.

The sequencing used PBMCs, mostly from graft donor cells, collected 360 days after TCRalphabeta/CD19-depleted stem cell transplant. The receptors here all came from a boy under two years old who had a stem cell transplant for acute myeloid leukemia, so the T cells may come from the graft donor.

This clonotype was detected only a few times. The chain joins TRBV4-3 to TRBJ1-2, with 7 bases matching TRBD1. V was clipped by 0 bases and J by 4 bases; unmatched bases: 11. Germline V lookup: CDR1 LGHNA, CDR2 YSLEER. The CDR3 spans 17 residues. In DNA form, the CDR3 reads TGCGCCAGCAGCCAAGATGAAAGGGGGCAGGCCTTCTATGGCTACACCTTC. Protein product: CASSQDERGQAFYGYTF.

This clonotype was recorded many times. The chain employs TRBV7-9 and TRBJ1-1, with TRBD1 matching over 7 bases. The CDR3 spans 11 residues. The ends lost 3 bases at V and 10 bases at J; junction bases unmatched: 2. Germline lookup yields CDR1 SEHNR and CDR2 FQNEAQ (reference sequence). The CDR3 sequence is CASSLTGPAFF. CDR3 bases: TGTGCCAGCAGCTTGACAGGGCCAGCTTTCTTT.

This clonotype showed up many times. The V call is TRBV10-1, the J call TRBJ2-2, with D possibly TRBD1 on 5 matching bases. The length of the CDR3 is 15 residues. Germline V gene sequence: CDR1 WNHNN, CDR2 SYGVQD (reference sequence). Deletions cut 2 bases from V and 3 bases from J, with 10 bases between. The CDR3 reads CASSEGARDTGELFF. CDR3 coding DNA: TGCGCCAGCAGTGAGGGGGCAAGGGACACCGGGGAGCTGTTTTTT.

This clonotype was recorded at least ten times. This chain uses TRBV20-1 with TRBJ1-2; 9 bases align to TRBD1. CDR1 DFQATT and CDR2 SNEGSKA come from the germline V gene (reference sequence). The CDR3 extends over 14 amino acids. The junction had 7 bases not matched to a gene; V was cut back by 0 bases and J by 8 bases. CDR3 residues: CSARDTGGHGGYTF. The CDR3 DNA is TGCAGTGCTAGAGATACAGGGGGCCACGGAGGCTACACCTTC.

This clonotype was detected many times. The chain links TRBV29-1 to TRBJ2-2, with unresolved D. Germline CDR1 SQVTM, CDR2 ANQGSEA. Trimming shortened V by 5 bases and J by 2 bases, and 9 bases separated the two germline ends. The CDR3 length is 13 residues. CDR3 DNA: TGCAGCGTTCGTCCGTACAACACCGGGGAGCTGTTTTTT. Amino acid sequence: CSVRPYNTGELFF.

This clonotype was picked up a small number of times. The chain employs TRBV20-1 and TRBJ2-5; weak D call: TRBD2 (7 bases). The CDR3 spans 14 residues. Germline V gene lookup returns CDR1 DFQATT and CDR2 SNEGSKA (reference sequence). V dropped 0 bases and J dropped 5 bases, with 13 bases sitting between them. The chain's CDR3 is CSARDPGGEETQYF. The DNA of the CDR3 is TGCAGTGCTAGAGATCCGGGGGGCGAGGAGACCCAGTACTTC.

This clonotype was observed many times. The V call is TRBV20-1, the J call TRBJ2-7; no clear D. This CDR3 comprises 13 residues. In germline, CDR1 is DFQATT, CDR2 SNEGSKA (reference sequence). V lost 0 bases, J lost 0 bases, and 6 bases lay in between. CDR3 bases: TGCAGTGCTAGAGAGCAGGTCTCCTACGAGCAGTACTTC. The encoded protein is CSAREQVSYEQYF.

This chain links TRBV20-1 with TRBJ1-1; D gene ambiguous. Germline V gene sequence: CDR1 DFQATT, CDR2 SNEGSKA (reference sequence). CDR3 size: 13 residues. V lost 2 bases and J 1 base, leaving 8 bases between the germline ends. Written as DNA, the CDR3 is TGCAGTGCTAGAATCCACTCGAACACTGAAGCTTTCTTT. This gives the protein CSARIHSNTEAFF.

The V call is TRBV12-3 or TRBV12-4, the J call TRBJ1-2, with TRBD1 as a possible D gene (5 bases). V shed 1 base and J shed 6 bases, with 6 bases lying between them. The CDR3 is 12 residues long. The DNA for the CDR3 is TGTGCCAGCAGTTTAGGAGGGGATGGCTACACCTTC. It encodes CASSLGGDGYTF.

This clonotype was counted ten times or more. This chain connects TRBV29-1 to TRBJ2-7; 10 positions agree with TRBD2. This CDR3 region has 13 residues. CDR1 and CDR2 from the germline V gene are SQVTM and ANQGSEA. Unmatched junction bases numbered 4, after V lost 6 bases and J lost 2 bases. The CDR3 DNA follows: TGCAGCGTCGAGCGGGGGGGAACCTACGAGCAGTACTTC. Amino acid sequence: CSVERGGTYEQYF.